A selection of T cell receptor beta chains follows, all from one sample in a study of neurological immune-mediated disorders. TCRdb ran MiXCR on the 5' RACE reads and lists one entry per CDR3 protein. The sample includes tens of thousands of distinct CDR3 sequences, approximately 10% of them seen just once. The sequenced sample consisted of PBMCs. These receptors were taken from a woman in her 30s with HTLV-1-associated myelopathy (HAM/TSP). CDR3s include the opening cysteine and the closing phenylalanine or tryptophan. Fields, in order: V gene, D gene, clone size, CDR3 length, J gene, CDR3 DNA, CDR3 protein. A D gene is named only where the DNA matches it firmly. Size tells how often a clone was seen (once, few, many) or the class of an expanded clone, and some rows leave it out.

V: TRBV5-1
D: .
size: many
length: 14
J: TRBJ1-2
DNA: TGCGCCAGCAGCTTGTATCCGGGGTTGCGGGGCTACACCTTC
CDR3: CASSLYPGLRGYTF

V: TRBV7-2
D: .
size: many
length: 15
J: TRBJ2-1
DNA: TGTGCCAGCAGCTTATGGGCTAGCGCCAACAATGAGCAGTTCTTC
CDR3: CASSLWASANNEQFF

V: TRBV5-5
D: .
size: .
length: 12
J: TRBJ1-2
DNA: TGTGTCAGCAGCCCTGAGGGCAAGGGCTACACCTTC
CDR3: CVSSPEGKGYTF

V: TRBV10-3
D: .
size: many
length: 21
J: TRBJ1-1
DNA: TGTGCCATCAGTGACAACAGAAAAAGGGGCCAGGACCTAAATACGAACACTGAAGCTTTCTTT
CDR3: CAISDNRKRGQDLNTNTEAFF

V: TRBV5-1
D: .
size: many
length: 13
J: TRBJ2-3
DNA: TGCGCCAGCAGCCCAGACTTCACAGATACGCAGTATTTT
CDR3: CASSPDFTDTQYF

V: TRBV30
D: TRBD1
size: few
length: 14
J: TRBJ2-7
DNA: TGTGCCTGGAGTCCCGGGACAGGGGTTATAGAGCAGTACTTC
CDR3: CAWSPGTGVIEQYF

V: TRBV10-2
D: .
size: few
length: 12
J: TRBJ2-3
DNA: TGCGCCACTGCACCCCTACTAGATACGCAGTATTTT
CDR3: CATAPLLDTQYF

V: TRBV20-1
D: .
size: many
length: 14
J: TRBJ2-2
DNA: TGCAGTGCTAGAAATGACAGGTCCACCGGGGAGCTGTTTTTT
CDR3: CSARNDRSTGELFF

V: TRBV18
D: .
size: many
length: 13
J: TRBJ2-7
DNA: TGTGCCAGCTCACCACTGAATACCTACGAGCAGTACTTC
CDR3: CASSPLNTYEQYF

V: TRBV20-1
D: .
size: .
length: 13
J: TRBJ1-5
DNA: TGCAGTGCCCTAACATGGCCCAATCAGCCCCATCATTTT
CDR3: CSALTWPNQPHHF

V: TRBV7-6
D: .
size: many
length: 15
J: TRBJ2-1
DNA: TGTGCCAGCAGCTCAACAGGGTTTCGCTACAATGAGCAGTTCTTC
CDR3: CASSSTGFRYNEQFF

V: TRBV10-3
D: .
size: .
length: 15
J: TRBJ1-6
DNA: TGTGCCATCAGTGAACAGGGTGTGGATAATTCACCCCTCCACTTT
CDR3: CAISEQGVDNSPLHF

V: TRBV27
D: .
size: many
length: 14
J: TRBJ1-2
DNA: TGTGCCAGCTCAGGGGTACTTGGCGTGGGGGGCTACACCTTC
CDR3: CASSGVLGVGGYTF

V: TRBV7-8
D: TRBD2
size: many
length: 14
J: TRBJ2-2
DNA: TGTGCCAGCAGCTTATCGGGGGGGCACGGGGAGCTGTTTTTT
CDR3: CASSLSGGHGELFF

V: TRBV20-1
D: TRBD1
size: many
length: 13
J: TRBJ2-3
DNA: TGCAGTGCGAGGACAGGGGGCACAGATACGCAGTATTTT
CDR3: CSARTGGTDTQYF

V: TRBV5-5
D: .
size: many
length: 15
J: TRBJ2-1
DNA: TGTGCCAGCAGCTTTATAGAGGGGGCCTACAATGAGCAGTTCTTC
CDR3: CASSFIEGAYNEQFF

V: TRBV7-9
D: .
size: many
length: 14
J: TRBJ1-1
DNA: TGTGCCAGCAGTTTCTTTTTGGGAGACACTGAAGCTTTCTTT
CDR3: CASSFFLGDTEAFF

V: TRBV20-1
D: .
size: many
length: 12
J: TRBJ2-6
DNA: TGCAGTGCTGTCTCTGGGGCCAACGTCCTGACTTTC
CDR3: CSAVSGANVLTF

V: TRBV30
D: .
size: many
length: 15
J: TRBJ2-7
DNA: TGTGCCTGGAGTCAGTACGAGCGCCAACTATACGAGCAGTACTTC
CDR3: CAWSQYERQLYEQYF

V: TRBV20-1
D: .
size: many
length: 20
J: TRBJ2-1
DNA: TGCAGTGCCAAACTCCACATCCGGGGGCCCACCAGGGGCTCCTACAATGAGCAGTTCTTC
CDR3: CSAKLHIRGPTRGSYNEQFF

V: TRBV11-2
D: .
size: many
length: 16
J: TRBJ2-3
DNA: TGTGCCAGCAGCCAAAGAGGGAGCGGAGGGGGAGATACGCAGTATTTT
CDR3: CASSQRGSGGGDTQYF

V: TRBV5-1
D: .
size: many
length: 14
J: TRBJ1-2
DNA: TGCGCCAGCAGCTCCACAGGGTCGGACTATGGCTACACCTTC
CDR3: CASSSTGSDYGYTF

V: TRBV19
D: .
size: many
length: 13
J: TRBJ1-1
DNA: TGTGCCAGTTGCTTCAGGGAAGTAACCGAAGCTTTCTTT
CDR3: CASCFREVTEAFF

V: TRBV20-1
D: TRBD2
size: many
length: 17
J: TRBJ2-7
DNA: TGCAGTGCTAGAGGACTGACTAGCGGGGGATCACTTCTTGAGCAGTACTTC
CDR3: CSARGLTSGGSLLEQYF

V: TRBV12-3/TRBV12-4
D: .
size: .
length: 12
J: TRBJ1-1
DNA: TGTGCCAGCAGTTTAGGGACCGGGGAAGATTTCTTT
CDR3: CASSLGTGEDFF

V: TRBV15
D: TRBD1
size: .
length: 15
J: TRBJ2-7
DNA: TGTGCCACCAGCAGAGATGTACAGGGGGCTTACGAGCAGTACTTC
CDR3: CATSRDVQGAYEQYF